The 32 T cell receptor beta chains presented below share a single source sample, sequenced in a study of CXCR3-negative and CXCR3-positive naive CD8 T cells. Whole-study findings and limits: Relative to CXCR3-negative naive cells, CXCR3-positive naive cells had more hydrophobic TRB CDR3s.

The TRB libraries of cDNA were built by UMI-labeled 5' RACE. TCRdb re-called the 5' RACE reads and gives one entry per CDR3 protein, without DNA. This listing includes 50,000 to 65,000 distinct CDR3 sequences. Antigens for these TCRs are unknown. Input material: naive CXCR3+ CD8+ T cells from blood. Subset denoted: CD45RO-CCR7+CD27+CD95- naive CD8+ T cells expressing CXCR3 (TNR3+). The source is a human donor in good health. Some clones in this sample may be carry-over from other donors' samples.

According to its frequency, this clonotype is medium-sized. The rearrangement links TRBV20-1 to TRBJ1-2; TCRdb's D call of TRBD1 is untestable without DNA. The germline gives CDR1 DFQATT, CDR2 SNEGSKA (reference sequence). This CDR3 region has 15 residues. CDR3 loop: CSARPLTGINYGYTF.

The CDR3 protein is CASSSSGANVLTF. V usage is TRBV27 and J usage is TRBJ2-6. The V gene's germline CDR1 is MNHEY and CDR2 SMNVEV (reference sequence). CDR3 length: 13 residues.

The V call is TRBV27, the J call TRBJ2-3; the D call from TCRdb, TRBD2, cannot be confirmed without DNA. CDR1 and CDR2 (germline): MNHEY, SMNVEV (reference sequence). CDR3 length: 16 residues. CDR3 sequence: CASSFLGAGGADTQYF.

The rearrangement links TRBV15 to TRBJ2-3. Germline lookup yields CDR1 LNHNV and CDR2 YYDKDF (reference sequence). The CDR3 covers 17 residues. CDR3 amino acids: CATSRDRLAGATDTQYF.

V and J are TRBV7-6 and TRBJ2-7; there is no DNA to check the TCRdb D call of TRBD1. The CDR3 runs 15 residues. Germline loops: CDR1 SGHVS, CDR2 FNYEAQ. The CDR3 is CASSLERTSSYEQYF. Combining the CDR3 with reference TRBV7-6 and TRBJ2-7 gives the whole variable domain GAGVSQSPRYKVTKRGQDVALRCDPISGHVSLYWYRQALGQGPEFLTYFNYEAQQDKSGLPNDRFSAERPEGSISTLTIQRTEQRDSAMYRCASSLERTSSYEQYFGPGTRLTVT.

The J gene is TRBJ2-1, the V gene TRBV4-3; TCRdb returns TRBD1, unconfirmable since there is no DNA. The germline V gene encodes CDR1 LGHNA and CDR2 YSLEER. The CDR3 has 16 residues. This chain's CDR3 is CASSQEVVGRGDEQFF.

The chain's CDR3 is CASSLGLYEQYF. The rearrangement joins TRBV12-3 or TRBV12-4 to TRBJ2-7; TCRdb's D call, TRBD2, is unchecked because there is no DNA. The CDR3 totals 12 residues.

This chain links TRBV12-3 or TRBV12-4 with TRBJ1-1. CDR3 length equals 12 residues. The CDR3 spells CAGQRIGTEAFF.

The chain joins TRBV7-2 to TRBJ1-5. The CDR3 length is 15 residues. Germline-derived CDR1 and CDR2 are SGHTA and FQGNSA. CDR3 loop: CASSLNTDSNQPQHF.

This rearrangement joins TRBV4-3 to TRBJ1-3; as DNA is missing, the TRBD1 call by TCRdb cannot be tested. From germline, CDR1 is LGHNA and CDR2 YSLEER. This CDR3 has 16 residues. The CDR3: CASSQDGANSGNTIYF.

V usage is TRBV28 and J usage is TRBJ2-6; TCRdb's assignment of TRBD1 cannot be checked, as there is no DNA. The CDR3 spans 16 residues. The germline gives CDR1 MDHEN, CDR2 SYDVKM. This CDR3 reads CASSLQGSSGANVLTF.

The rearrangement joins TRBV12-3 or TRBV12-4 to TRBJ1-3. CDR3 size: 14 residues. The CDR3 sequence is CASSLPTFGNTIYF.

The V call is TRBV6-5, the J call TRBJ2-7; TCRdb's assignment of TRBD1 cannot be checked, as there is no DNA. Germline CDR1 reads MNHEY; CDR2 reads SVGAGI. This CDR3 spans 15 amino acids. CDR3: CASSYSQGNSYEQYF.

The V call is TRBV12-3 or TRBV12-4, the J call TRBJ2-1; TCRdb's D call of TRBD1 is untestable without DNA. CDR3 length equals 12 residues. The CDR3 spells CASSDPGPAQFF.

The V call is TRBV12-3 or TRBV12-4, the J call TRBJ2-3; TCRdb calls TRBD1, which cannot be checked without DNA. CDR3 length: 16 amino acids. The CDR3 here is CASSSPAGIQADTQYF.

V is TRBV5-8 and J is TRBJ1-2; absent DNA, TCRdb's TRBD1 call cannot be checked. This CDR3 has 16 residues. The germline V gene encodes CDR1 SGHTS and CDR2 YDEGEE. CDR3 sequence: CASSQMPGDGNYGYTF. The variable domain in full, with the rest retrieved from reference TRBV5-8 and TRBJ1-2, is EAGVTQSPTHLIKTRGQQATLRCSPISGHTSVYWYQQALGLGLQFLLWYDEGEERNRGNFPPRFSGRQFPNYSSELNVNALELEDSALYLCASSQMPGDGNYGYTFGSGTRLTVV.

The CDR3 loop is CATVPLYNSPLHF. The chain links TRBV15 to TRBJ1-6. Germline V gene sequence: CDR1 LNHNV, CDR2 YYDKDF (reference sequence). There are 13 residues in the CDR3. The variable domain in full, with the rest retrieved from reference TRBV15 and TRBJ1-6, is DAMVIQNPRYQVTQFGKPVTLSCSQTLNHNVMYWYQQKSSQAPKLLFHYYDKDFNNEADTPDNFQSRRPNTSFCFLDIRSPGLGDTAMYLCATVPLYNSPLHFGNGTRLTVT.

The chain employs TRBV6-5 and TRBJ2-7; the TCRdb call, TRBD1, lacks DNA for checking. Germline V gene lookup returns CDR1 MNHEY and CDR2 SVGAGI. This CDR3 comprises 14 residues. The CDR3 protein is CASSKQGNNYEQYF.

The chain carries TRBV5-1 and TRBJ2-7; lacking DNA, the TRBD2 call made by TCRdb goes unchecked. The CDR3 covers 16 residues. Germline V CDR1 and CDR2: SGHRS, YFSETQ. The CDR3 sequence: CASSFGSSGSTYEQYF.

The chain is built from TRBV5-1 and TRBJ2-1; TCRdb proposes TRBD1, but this gene call is untestable without DNA. Germline lookup yields CDR1 SGHRS and CDR2 YFSETQ. The CDR3 covers 17 residues. The CDR3 here is CASSNGRGRGADNEQFF.

The rearrangement uses TRBV29-1 and TRBJ1-2; the TCRdb D gene call, TRBD1, has no DNA to confirm it. The CDR3 is 11 residues long. Germline V lookup: CDR1 SQVTM, CDR2 ANQGSEA. The CDR3 reads CSAPGGDGYTF.

The V gene is TRBV6-2 or TRBV6-3, the J gene TRBJ2-4; the TRBD2 assignment by TCRdb is unverifiable without DNA. CDR1 and CDR2 (germline): MNHEY, SVGEGT. This CDR3 region has 17 residues. CDR3 residues: CASRSTSGGFSKNIRYF.

The genes are TRBV5-1 and TRBJ2-1; as DNA is missing, the TRBD2 call by TCRdb cannot be tested. This CDR3 contains 16 residues. Germline V lookup: CDR1 SGHRS, CDR2 YFSETQ. This chain's CDR3 is CASSFNSGSSYNEQFF.

The chain combines TRBV6-5 with TRBJ2-1; TCRdb outputs TRBD2, but without DNA this stays unchecked. Germline CDR1 reads MNHEY; CDR2 reads SVGAGI. This CDR3 comprises 20 residues. This CDR3 reads CASSKSQVLGVLLAIDEQFF.

The rearrangement links TRBV5-6 to TRBJ2-7; TCRdb proposes TRBD1, but this gene call is untestable without DNA. Germline V lookup: CDR1 SGHDT, CDR2 YYEEEE. The CDR3 extends over 15 amino acids. The chain's CDR3 is CASSGAGTAFYEQYF. The full variable domain, in which reference TRBV5-6 and TRBJ2-7 provide the parts outside the CDR3, is DAGVTQSPTHLIKTRGQQVTLRCSPKSGHDTVSWYQQALGQGPQFIFQYYEEEERQRGNFPDRFSGHQFPNYSSELNVNALLLGDSALYLCASSGAGTAFYEQYFGPGTRLTVT.

The chain recombines TRBV27 with TRBJ2-7; without DNA, the TCRdb call of TRBD1 cannot be checked. CDR3 size: 15 residues. CDR1 is MNHEY, CDR2 SMNVEV, per germline (reference sequence). This chain's CDR3 is CASTRGTGISYEQYF.

The chain is built from TRBV20-1 and TRBJ1-2. The CDR3 runs to 14 residues. Germline V gene lookup returns CDR1 DFQATT and CDR2 SNEGSKA (reference sequence). The CDR3 spells CSAREVGWNYGYTF.

CDR3 sequence reads: CASSHRGVTEAFF. The rearrangement uses TRBV28 and TRBJ1-1; the D call from TCRdb, TRBD1, cannot be confirmed without DNA. The germline V gene has CDR1 MDHEN and CDR2 SYDVKM. The CDR3 consists of 13 residues.

V usage is TRBV5-5 and J usage is TRBJ2-4; as DNA is missing, the TRBD1 call by TCRdb cannot be tested. The CDR3 spans 15 residues. Germline assignment: CDR1 SGHKS and CDR2 YYEKEE (reference sequence). The CDR3 loop is CASSLTGQGSNIQYF.

The chain carries TRBV20-1 and TRBJ1-1. The CDR3 is made up of 14 amino acids. Germline V CDR1 and CDR2: DFQATT, SNEGSKA (reference sequence). CDR3: CSARGGDMNTEAFF.

V usage is TRBV11-2 and J usage is TRBJ1-3; without DNA, the TCRdb call of TRBD1 cannot be checked. This CDR3 is 15 amino acids long. Germline CDR1 SGHAT, CDR2 FQNNGV. The CDR3 loop is CASSFGTGGGNTIYF.

This sequence joins TRBV19 and TRBJ2-1. Per the germline V gene, CDR1 is LNHDA and CDR2 is SQIVND (reference sequence). CDR3 size: 14 residues. The CDR3: CASSIEFPHNEQFF.